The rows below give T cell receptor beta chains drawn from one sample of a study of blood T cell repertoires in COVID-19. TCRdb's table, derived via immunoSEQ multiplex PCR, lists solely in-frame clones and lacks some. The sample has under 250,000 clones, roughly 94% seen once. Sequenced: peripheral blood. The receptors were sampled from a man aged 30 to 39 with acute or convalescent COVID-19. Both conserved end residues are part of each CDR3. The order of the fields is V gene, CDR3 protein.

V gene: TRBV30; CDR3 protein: CAWDGLAVGTDTQYF
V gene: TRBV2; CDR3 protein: CASSVGSTGANVLTF
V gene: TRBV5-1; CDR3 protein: CASSLGTGGGGTNEKLFF
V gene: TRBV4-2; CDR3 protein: CASSLAGTTAYNEQFF
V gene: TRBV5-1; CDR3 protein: CASSLESAGYGDTQYF
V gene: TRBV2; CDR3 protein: CASSEGTSGTEETQYF
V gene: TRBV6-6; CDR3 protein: CATPQGGENYGYTF
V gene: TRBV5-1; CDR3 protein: CASSPFALQGYYEQYF
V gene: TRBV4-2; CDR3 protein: CASSQDSKREQYF
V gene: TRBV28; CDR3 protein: CASSRLAYEQFF
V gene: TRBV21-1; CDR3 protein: CASPDLTGVRNTIYF
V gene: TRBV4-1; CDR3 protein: CASSQVTQGSNQPQHF